The T cell receptor beta chain under discussion was sequenced for a study of cytomegalovirus exposure and HLA in healthy donors. Study-level points and caveats: In a later analysis, an Asian-associated ancestry cluster reportedly showed fewer N-insertions than the roughly 710-donor mean. Information on immune exposure was restricted to one variable (CMV serostatus). The study labeled fewer than 200 TCR beta chains cytomegalovirus-associated.

Comments on this clone: Its cognate antigen is unknown.

Primers: 60 Vbeta forward and 13 Jbeta reverse. The authors' processing: It was a later analysis that counted 83 million or so unique TCR beta chains, of which some 9.9 million were shared. Produced via immunoSEQ multiplex PCR; TCRdb's table is partial and in-frame only. V, J and clone size are taken as reported in that table, and D and trimming were inferred from the DNA itself. The table records around 94,000 clones, roughly 76% of them present only once. The clonotype originates from a woman between 55 and 75 years old in good health and CMV-seropositive. Sequences were obtained from PBMCs.

CDR3 loop: CASRERLTDTQYF. The CDR3 coding sequence is TGTGCCAGCAGGGAGCGCTTAACAGATACGCAGTATTTT. V usage is TRBV2 and J usage is TRBJ2-3; D is unclear. Germline loops: CDR1 SNHLY, CDR2 FYNNEI. V lost 6 bases, J lost 3 bases, and 10 bases lay in between. The CDR3 length is 13 residues.